These 3 T cell receptor beta chains came from one sample sequenced in a study of graft-versus-host responses after intestinal transplantation. TCRdb keeps only in-frame clones here, not all; method: immunoSEQ multiplex PCR. The data hold roughly 8,600 clones, with about 90% observed a single time. The sequencing used PBMCs, collected about 30 days after intestinal transplant. The receptors here all came from a human patient who received an intestinal transplant, so some T cells may come from the graft donor.

The V call is TRBV21-1, the J call TRBJ1-3. TRBV21-1 is a recognized pseudogene. CDR3 length: 18 amino acids. The CDR3 DNA sequence: TGTGCCAGCAGCAAAGCGCGGGGGACAAGCGTCTCTGGAAACACCATATATTTT. Its translation is CASSKARGTSVSGNTIYF.

DNA for the CDR3: TGCGCCAGCGCCGGGACGGAGTCCTACGAGCAGTACTTC. This translates into CASAGTESYEQYF. The chain has TRBV5-1 and TRBJ2-7; D possibly matches TRBD1 or TRBD2 (5 bases each). Germline CDR1 SGHRS, CDR2 YFSETQ. This CDR3 comprises 13 residues. Trimming shortened V by 7 bases and J by 1 base, and 12 bases separated the two germline ends.

This clone was counted a few times. This chain uses TRBV6-4 with TRBJ2-3, with unresolved D. Between the trimmed V and J ends, which lost 5 bases and 2 bases, there was a span of 8 bases. This CDR3 comprises 13 residues. Germline V gene sequence: CDR1 MRHNA, CDR2 SNTAGT. CDR3 sequence: CASSTGPTDTQYF. The CDR3 DNA is TGTGCCAGCAGTACGGGTCCCACAGATACGCAGTATTTT.